A selection of T cell receptor beta chains follows, all from one sample in a study of blood T cell repertoires in COVID-19. Generated by immunoSEQ multiplex PCR, the TCRdb table keeps only in-frame clones and is missing some. The sample shows roughly 280,000 clones, roughly nine tenths of them seen only once. Sample: PBMCs or T cells enriched from blood (not recorded which). Receptors originate from an older woman who had recovered from COVID-19. Both conserved end residues are part of each CDR3. Each record gives: clone size, D gene, J gene, V gene, CDR3 DNA, CDR3 protein. A D gene is named only where the DNA matches it firmly. The size entry is marked missing in some rows and otherwise reads once, few, many or a size class.

once - TRBJ1-6 TRBV6-5 TGTGCCAGCAGAACAGGGACACGTCCCCCCCTCCACTTT CASRTGTRPPLHF
- TRBD2 TRBJ2-3 TRBV10-1 TGCGCCAGCAGTGAGTTTGTTAGCGGGACTCTTCAGTATTTT CASSEFVSGTLQYF
- - TRBJ2-2 TRBV9 TGTGCCAGCAGCGAGACCTGGACTGTTAACACCGGGGAGCTGTTTTTT CASSETWTVNTGELFF
- - TRBJ1-6 TRBV27 TGTGCCAGCAGTTTATTCAGTCTTAATTCACCCCTCCACTTT CASSLFSLNSPLHF
- - TRBJ1-1 TRBV3-1/TRBV3-2 TGTGCCAGCAGATCGACGACAGGAAACACTGAAGCTTTCTTT CASRSTTGNTEAFF
- TRBD1 TRBJ1-5 TRBV19 TGTGCCAGTAGTATGTACGGACAGGGCCGCGAGCCCCAGCATTTT CASSMYGQGREPQHF
few - TRBJ2-1 TRBV9 TGTGCCAGCAGCGTATACGCTGATCGGGGAAGCAATGAGCAGTTCTTC CASSVYADRGSNEQFF
- - TRBJ2-5 TRBV9 TGTGCCAGCAGCGTTGACTACTTGGGAGAGACCCAGTACTTC CASSVDYLGETQYF
- - TRBJ1-2 TRBV28 TGTGCCAGCAGTTTAAGACAGGCGTATGGCTACACCTTC CASSLRQAYGYTF
- - TRBJ2-3 TRBV18 TGTGCCAGCTCACCACTTGAGGGGGCAGATACGCAGTATTTT CASSPLEGADTQYF
- TRBD2 TRBJ2-4 TRBV19 TGTGCCAGTACCGTAGCGGGTGGTAACATTCAGTACTTC CASTVAGGNIQYF
- TRBD1 TRBJ2-1 TRBV19 TGTGCCACTACGGGACAGATTTACAATGAGCAGTTCTTC CATTGQIYNEQFF
- TRBD1 TRBJ2-7 TRBV11-3 TGTGCCAGCAGCGAATCCGGGACAGGGTTTTACGAGCAGTACTTC CASSESGTGFYEQYF
- - TRBJ1-1 TRBV30 TGTGCCTGGAGTGTATCGCCGGTATTGTCTGAAGCTTTCTTT CAWSVSPVLSEAFF
- - TRBJ2-4 TRBV7-3 TGTGCCAGCAGCCCGAGCGAGGGAAACATTCAGTACTTC CASSPSEGNIQYF
- TRBD1 TRBJ2-1 TRBV2 TGTGCCAGCAGACTAGACAGGGGGGCCGGCGTTGAGCAGTTCTTC CASRLDRGAGVEQFF
- - TRBJ2-2 TRBV9 TGTGCCAGCAGCGTATTAGCCGGGGAGCTGTTTTTT CASSVLAGELFF
- - TRBJ1-3 TRBV2 TGTGCCAGCAGTCGGGTCTTAAGCTCTGGAAACACCATATATTTT CASSRVLSSGNTIYF
- TRBD1 TRBJ2-7 TRBV6-5 TGTGCCAGCAGTAGGGACAGGGGTTCCTACGAGCAGTACTTC CASSRDRGSYEQYF
- TRBD1 TRBJ2-7 TRBV3-1/TRBV3-2 TGTGCCAGCAGCCAACCCGGGACAGGGTTTTACGAGCAGTACTTC CASSQPGTGFYEQYF
- - TRBJ1-2 TRBV10-3 TGTGCCATCAGGCCGGGAGACGGGGGCTATGGCTACACCTTC CAIRPGDGGYGYTF
once - TRBJ1-1 TRBV30 TGTGCCCGTACTCGGGACATTGAAGCTTTCTTT CARTRDIEAFF
once TRBD2 TRBJ2-2 TRBV4-1 TGCGCCAGCAGCCGGGGACTAGCGGGAGCGGGCACCGGGGAGCTGTTTTTT CASSRGLAGAGTGELFF
- - TRBJ1-2 TRBV11-2 TGTGCCAGCAGCTTAACTGCGGGGGTCTATGGCTACACCTTC CASSLTAGVYGYTF
- TRBD2 TRBJ2-1 TRBV5-1 TGCGCCAGCAGGCTAGCGGGGGGGCGTCTCAATGAGCAGTTCTTC CASRLAGGRLNEQFF
- - TRBJ2-1 TRBV6-4 TGTGCCAGCAGTGTGGGGCCCTCCTACAATGAGCAGTTCTTC CASSVGPSYNEQFF
- - TRBJ1-5 TRBV7-8 TGTGCCAGCAGCTTAGAAGGGGGGGGACTCATATCCCAGCATTTT CASSLEGGGLISQHF
few - TRBJ2-2 TRBV30 TGTGCCTGTATACACCGGGACTCAAACACCGGGGAGCTGTTTTTT CACIHRDSNTGELFF
- TRBD1 TRBJ1-5 TRBV28 TGTGCCAGCAGTTACTGGGACAGGGGAAGGAGCAATCAGCCCCAGCATTTT CASSYWDRGRSNQPQHF
- - TRBJ1-6 TRBV13 TGTGCCAGCAGCTTACGAGGGAATTCACCCCTCCACTTT CASSLRGNSPLHF
- - TRBJ1-5 TRBV30 TGTGCCTGGAGTGTTTCCGAGGGACAGCCCCAGCATTTT CAWSVSEGQPQHF
- TRBD2 TRBJ2-7 TRBV3-1/TRBV3-2 TGTGCCAGCAGCTATAGCGGGGGAATCGAGCAGTACTTC CASSYSGGIEQYF
- - TRBJ1-5 TRBV7-2 TGTGCCAGCAGCTTAGCTTTGAGGGGGAATCAGCCCCAGCATTTT CASSLALRGNQPQHF
- - TRBJ1-5 TRBV28 TGTGCCAGCAGTTTTCTACAGCCAAATAGCAATCAGCCCCAGCATTTT CASSFLQPNSNQPQHF
- - TRBJ2-1 TRBV18 TGTGCCAGCTCACCAATGGAGGTGGATGAGCAGTTCTTC CASSPMEVDEQFF
many - TRBJ1-4 TRBV24-1 TGTGCCACCAGTGAGAGGGACACACCCGCAACTAATGAAAAACTGTTTTTT CATSERDTPATNEKLFF
- TRBD2 TRBJ2-1 TRBV7-3 TGTGCCAGCAGCTCGGGACTAGCGGGGGGGCTTAAGTTCTTC CASSSGLAGGLKFF
- - TRBJ1-1 TRBV2 TGTGCCAGCAGTGAAGTGGGAGGCCTCAAGGACACTGAAGCTTTCTTT CASSEVGGLKDTEAFF
- TRBD1 TRBJ2-7 TRBV15 TGTGCCATCCCCGGGCAGGGGGATTCCGAGCAGTACTTC CAIPGQGDSEQYF
- TRBD2 TRBJ2-1 TRBV4-2 TGTGCCAGCAGCCGACTAGCGGAAGTCAATGAGCAGTTCTTC CASSRLAEVNEQFF
- TRBD1 TRBJ1-5 TRBV12-5 TGTGCTAGTTATGAGCACCTGACAGGGGGCCCCCAGCATTTT CASYEHLTGGPQHF
- TRBD1 TRBJ2-2 TRBV5-6 TGTGCCAGCAGTCTGTCCCCGGACAGGGGTGCCGGGGAGCTGTTTTTT CASSLSPDRGAGELFF
- TRBD1 TRBJ2-5 TRBV19 TGTGCCAGTAGTAGTGACAGGGGGCAAGAGACCCAGTACTTC CASSSDRGQETQYF
- TRBD1 TRBJ2-7 TRBV6-6 TGTGCCAGCAGCGGACAGGGGTACGAGCAGTACTTC CASSGQGYEQYF
once - TRBJ1-2 TRBV24-1 TGTGCCACCAGTGATTTGCAGGGTAGACATGGCTACACCTTC CATSDLQGRHGYTF
- - TRBJ2-2 TRBV7-8 TGTGCCAGCAGCCAATACTCGGCAGGGAACACCGGGGAGCTGTTTTTT CASSQYSAGNTGELFF
- TRBD1 TRBJ1-2 TRBV6-5 TGTGCCAGCAGGACCGGACAGGCCGATTATGGCTACACCTTC CASRTGQADYGYTF
- - TRBJ1-1 TRBV9 TGTGCCAGCAGCCCCTGGGCGGGGGACACTGAAGCTTTCTTT CASSPWAGDTEAFF
- - TRBJ1-2 TRBV3-1/TRBV3-2 TGTGCCAGCAGCCCCCAAACCCAGGGGTCGGCAAGCTACACCTTC CASSPQTQGSASYTF
- - TRBJ1-1 TRBV27 TGTGCCAGCAGTTTAAAACACAGCACTGAAGCTTTCTTT CASSLKHSTEAFF
- - TRBJ2-5 TRBV27 TGTGCCAGCAGCTCGCGGCTCTCGTATCAAGAGACCCAGTACTTC CASSSRLSYQETQYF
- - TRBJ2-5 TRBV3-1/TRBV3-2 TGTGCCAGCAGCCACCCAGGGGAGACCCAGTACTTC CASSHPGETQYF
- - TRBJ1-5 TRBV18 TGTGCCAGCTCACCAGCGGGTCAGCCCCAGCATTTT CASSPAGQPQHF
- - TRBJ1-2 TRBV11-3 TGTGCCAGCAGCCCCACAGAATTTTATGGCTACACCTTC CASSPTEFYGYTF
- TRBD1 TRBJ1-6 TRBV3-1/TRBV3-2 TGTGCCAGCAGCCAAGGAGGGGGCAGTTCACCCCTCCACTTT CASSQGGGSSPLHF
- - TRBJ1-6 TRBV30 TGTGCCTGGACCCGGGACAACAAGGGCCAAATTTCACCCCTCCACTTT CAWTRDNKGQISPLHF
once TRBD1 TRBJ1-6 TRBV24-1 TGTGCCACCAGTGCCGGGACAGGCGATTTGGCCCTCCACTTT CATSAGTGDLALHF